This passage covers 18 T cell receptor beta chains from one sample sequenced in a study of PD-1 blockade in classical Hodgkin lymphoma. Time point in this sample: cycle 4 day 1 (C4D1), after less than seven weeks of nivolumab. The patients all showed relapse after autologous stem cell transplantation, while their brentuximab vedotin exposure varied. Data came from immunoSEQ multiplex PCR; TCRdb stores just in-frame clones and leaves some out. The table lists 80,000 to 100,000 clones, 90% to 95% of them singletons. Specimen: peripheral blood mononuclear cells (PBMCs), collected before the fourth cycle of nivolumab. Source of these receptors: a human donor with classical Hodgkin lymphoma.

CDR3 protein: CASSLGLAGGPSWQFF. Here the CDR3 DNA reads TGCGCCAGCAGCTTGGGACTAGCGGGAGGGCCTTCTTGGCAGTTCTTC. The V and J genes are TRBV5-1 and TRBJ2-1; TRBD2 matches at 14 bases. Trimming took 0 bases from V and 12 from J; bases not matched to a gene: 8. The CDR3 has 16 residues. CDR1 and CDR2 from the germline V gene are SGHRS and YFSETQ.

The chain uses TRBV10-3 and TRBJ2-7; D might be TRBD2 (5 bases). CDR1 is ENHRY and CDR2 is SYGVKD in the germline V gene. The CDR3 runs 14 residues. Between the trimmed V and J ends, which lost 6 bases and 0 bases, there was a span of 12 bases. This CDR3 reads CAIRRDLNSYEQYF. The CDR3 DNA is TGTGCCATCAGACGGGATTTGAACTCCTACGAGCAGTACTTC.

The chain carries TRBV7-9 and TRBJ2-7; a weak D match, TRBD1 (5 bases). Trimming removed 3 bases from V and 0 bases from J, with 9 bases in between. The CDR3 extends over 14 amino acids. The germline V gene encodes CDR1 SEHNR and CDR2 FQNEAQ (reference sequence). CDR3 loop: CASSLTVSSYEQYF. CDR3 coding DNA: TGTGCCAGCAGCTTGACAGTTAGCTCCTACGAGCAGTACTTC. The complete variable domain, with remaining parts taken from reference TRBV7-9 and TRBJ2-7, reads DTGVSQNPRHKITKRGQNVTFRCDPISEHNRLYWYRQTLGQGPEFLTYFQNEAQLEKSRLLSDRFSAERPKGSFSTLEIQRTEQGDSAMYLCASSLTVSSYEQYFGPGTRLTVT.

The chain links TRBV11-2 to TRBJ2-1; 7 nucleotides line up with TRBD1. Unmatched junction bases numbered 11, after V lost 6 bases and J lost 6 bases. Germline values: CDR1 SGHAT, CDR2 FQNNGV. This CDR3 spans 15 amino acids. The CDR3 spells CASSYRRDSLNEQFF. The DNA for the CDR3 is TGTGCCAGCAGTTACCGACGGGACAGTCTCAATGAGCAGTTCTTC.

The rearrangement joins TRBV5-1 to TRBJ2-7, with a weak D call TRBD1 (5 bases). Germline-derived CDR1 and CDR2 are SGHRS and YFSETQ. This CDR3 region has 15 residues. V lost 0 bases to trimming and J lost 2 bases, with 12 bases between them. The CDR3 DNA sequence: TGCGCCAGCAGCTTGGCCAATGGGGCCGCCTACGAGCAGTACTTC. This codes for CASSLANGAAYEQYF.

The V and J genes are TRBV29-1 and TRBJ1-5, with a possible D match to TRBD1 (6 bases). The V gene's germline CDR1 is SQVTM and CDR2 ANQGSEA. The V gene lost 6 bases and the J gene lost 1 base, with 22 bases spanning the gap. The CDR3 length is 17 residues. In nucleotides, the CDR3 is TGCAGCGTCGCAACACAGGGCCCGTGGGAGAGCAATCAGCCCCAGCATTTT. It encodes CSVATQGPWESNQPQHF.

V gene TRBV11-2 combines with J gene TRBJ1-5; D remains unclear. The CDR3 is 13 amino acids. V lost 3 bases and J lost 0, with 3 bases in between. The germline gives CDR1 SGHAT, CDR2 FQNNGV. CDR3 protein: CASSLASNQPQHF. CDR3 in DNA: TGTGCCAGCAGCTTGGCTAGCAATCAGCCCCAGCATTTT.

This chain joins TRBV18 and TRBJ1-5, with D tentatively TRBD1 (5 bases). The germline V gene has CDR1 KGHSH and CDR2 LQKENI. This CDR3 region has 18 residues. The ends were cut back, 6 bases at V and 0 bases at J, with 21 bases in the middle. The CDR3 loop is CASSRVEGLTYSNQPQHF. DNA for the CDR3: TGTGCCAGCTCCCGAGTTGAGGGGCTTACCTATAGCAATCAGCCCCAGCATTTT.

The CDR3 coding sequence is TGTGCCAGCAGTGAAGCCACAAGACAGGGATCCTACGAGCAGTACTTC. It encodes CASSEATRQGSYEQYF. This chain connects TRBV6-1 to TRBJ2-7, with 7 bases aligning to TRBD1. There are 16 residues in the CDR3. Germline V CDR1 and CDR2: MNHNS, SASEGT. The ends lost 0 bases at V and 1 base at J; junction bases unmatched: 6.

V is TRBV5-1 and J is TRBJ1-1; TRBD1 aligns across 11 bases. Losses at the gene ends were 3 bases for V and 8 bases for J; bases not matched to a gene: 12. Germline lookup yields CDR1 SGHRS and CDR2 YFSETQ. CDR3 length: 16 residues. CDR3 DNA sequence: TGCGCCAGCAGCTCAGGGCTAGGACAGGGGGCATCAGAAGCTTTCTTT. Its protein is CASSSGLGQGASEAFF.

This clone appeared a few times. The V gene is TRBV4-1, the J gene TRBJ1-5; the D is unclear. V lost 2 bases and J 4 bases, leaving 9 bases between the germline ends. CDR3 length: 14 residues. Germline V gene data show CDR1 as MGHRA and CDR2 as YSYEKL. The CDR3 sequence: CASSQRGDNQPQHF. As DNA, the CDR3 is TGCGCCAGCAGCCAACGAGGTGATAATCAGCCCCAGCATTTT.

In DNA, the CDR3 is TGTGCCAGTAGTATATCCCGCAGAGCAAACACTGAAGCTTTCTTT. This translates into CASSISRRANTEAFF. The chain employs TRBV19 and TRBJ1-1; D is uncertain. Germline values: CDR1 LNHDA, CDR2 SQIVND (reference sequence). Trimming stripped 2 bases from V and 2 bases from J, with 12 bases between. The CDR3 spans 15 residues.

V usage is TRBV27 and J usage is TRBJ2-1, with 8 bases fitting TRBD2. The germline V gene has CDR1 MNHEY and CDR2 SMNVEV (reference sequence). Trimming took 4 bases from V and 9 from J; bases not matched to a gene: 8. The CDR3 is made up of 14 amino acids. CDR3 coding DNA: TGTGCCAGCAGTTCGCAACTAGCGGCAGGTGAGCAGTTCTTC. This encodes CASSSQLAAGEQFF.

The rearrangement joins TRBV7-9 to TRBJ2-3; possibly TRBD1 or TRBD2 for D (5 bases each). The V end lost 1 base, the J end lost 0 bases, and 14 bases lay between the germline ends. The germline V gene encodes CDR1 SEHNR and CDR2 FQNEAQ (reference sequence). The CDR3 has 17 amino acids. The CDR3 DNA follows: TGTGCCAGCAGCTTAGGGGGGACGGCTACCAGCACAGATACGCAGTATTTT. Amino acids: CASSLGGTATSTDTQYF.

This chain connects TRBV19 to TRBJ2-7; 9 bases line up with TRBD1. J gave up 2 bases and V 11 bases, and 4 bases lay outside the gene matches. Germline values: CDR1 LNHDA, CDR2 SQIVND (reference sequence). The CDR3 extends over 12 amino acids. The CDR3 protein is CASRDRAYEQYF. CDR3 bases: TGTGCCTCCCGGGACAGGGCCTACGAGCAGTACTTC.

V and J are TRBV9 and TRBJ2-7, with 11 bases matching TRBD2. The CDR3 loop spans 16 amino acids. V gave up 0 bases and J gave up 6 bases; unmatched junction bases: 8. Looked up from germline, CDR1 is SGDLS and CDR2 is YYNGEE. Here the CDR3 DNA reads TGTGCCAGCAGCGTAGAGGCCCGACTAGCGGGAAGCGAGCAGTACTTC. Translation gives CASSVEARLAGSEQYF.

This clone was seen a handful of times. The chain has TRBV27 and TRBJ2-7; TRBD1 or TRBD2 may be the D gene (6 bases each). The CDR3 extends over 17 amino acids. Germline CDR1 and CDR2: MNHEY and SMNVEV (reference sequence). The V gene lost 8 bases and the J gene lost 6 bases, with 29 bases spanning the gap. The CDR3 region has the DNA TGTGCCAGCTCTCAGTTTCCCCCGGGGGCCCTCGAATCCGAGCAGTACTTC. It yields the protein CASSQFPPGALESEQYF.

This rearrangement joins TRBV25-1 to TRBJ2-2, with D maybe TRBD1 (5 bases). This CDR3 region has 15 residues. The V and J ends lost 2 bases and 4 bases respectively, with 11 bases between them. Germline loops: CDR1 MGHDK, CDR2 SYGVNS. The CDR3: CASSEGPGITGELFF. CDR3 in DNA: TGTGCCAGCAGTGAAGGCCCAGGGATCACCGGGGAGCTGTTTTTT.